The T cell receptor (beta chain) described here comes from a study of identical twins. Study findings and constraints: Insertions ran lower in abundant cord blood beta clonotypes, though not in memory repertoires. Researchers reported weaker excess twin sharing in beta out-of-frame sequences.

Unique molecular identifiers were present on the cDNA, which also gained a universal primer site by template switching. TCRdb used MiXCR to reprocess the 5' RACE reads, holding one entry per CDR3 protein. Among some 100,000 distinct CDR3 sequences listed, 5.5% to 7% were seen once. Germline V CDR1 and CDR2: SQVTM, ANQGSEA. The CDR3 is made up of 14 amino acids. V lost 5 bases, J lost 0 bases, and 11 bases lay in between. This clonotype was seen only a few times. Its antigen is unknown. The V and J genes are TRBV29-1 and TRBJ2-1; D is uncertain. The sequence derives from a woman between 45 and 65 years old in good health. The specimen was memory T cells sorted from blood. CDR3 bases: TGCAGCGTTCCTCAGGCAAGCTCCTACAATGAGCAGTTCTTC. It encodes CSVPQASSYNEQFF.